A single sample is the source of the 13 T cell receptor beta chains below, sequenced in a study of blood T cell repertoires in COVID-19. The assay was immunoSEQ multiplex PCR, and TCRdb's table has in-frame clones only and misses some. The sample includes 200,000 to 250,000 clones, 80% to 85% of them seen just once. The sample was peripheral blood. The receptor source for this set is an older woman with COVID-19, enrolled during active disease.

This sequence joins TRBV28 and TRBJ2-7; D is possibly TRBD2 (7 bases). This CDR3 is built from 14 residues. Trimming stripped 5 bases from V and 2 bases from J, with 13 bases between. The V gene's germline CDR1 is MDHEN and CDR2 SYDVKM. For the CDR3, the DNA is TGTGCCAGCAGTCGAGGCGGGGGCACCTACGAGCAGTACTTC. Translated: CASSRGGGTYEQYF.

The chain has TRBV11-2 and TRBJ2-3, with D perhaps matching TRBD2 (6 bases). The length of the CDR3 is 17 residues. Germline CDR1 SGHAT, CDR2 FQNNGV. V was cut by 2 bases and J by 1 base, with 16 bases left in between. This CDR3 is CASSLRGSAARTDTQYF. In DNA form, the CDR3 reads TGTGCCAGCAGCTTACGGGGGTCGGCAGCCCGCACAGATACGCAGTATTTT.

CDR3 sequence: CASSMSVYEQFF. CDR3 bases: TGTGCCAGTAGTATGTCGGTGTACGAGCAGTTCTTC. The rearrangement links TRBV19 to TRBJ2-1, with D uncertain. The CDR3 sequence is 12 residues long. Between the trimmed V and J ends, which lost 3 bases and 10 bases, there was a span of 10 bases. Germline V gene lookup returns CDR1 LNHDA and CDR2 SQIVND (reference sequence). Combining the CDR3 with reference TRBV19 and TRBJ2-1 gives the whole variable domain DGGITQSPKYLFRKEGQNVTLSCEQNLNHDAMYWYRQDPGQGLRLIYYSQIVNDFQKGDIAEGYSVSREKKESFPLTVTSAQKNPTAFYLCASSMSVYEQFFGPGTRLTVL.

The V and J genes are TRBV4-3 and TRBJ2-7, with D possibly being TRBD1 (8 bases). The CDR3 covers 14 residues. Germline loops: CDR1 LGHNA, CDR2 YSLEER. The V and J ends lost 9 bases and 2 bases respectively, with 17 bases between them. The CDR3 DNA follows: TGCGCCAGAACCTGGACAGGGAGGGCCTACGAGCAGTACTTC. Its translation: CARTWTGRAYEQYF.

CDR3 DNA sequence: TGTGCCAGTAGTATCGGCCCCAGGGGGCAGAAGCAGCCCCAGCATTTT. Translated: CASSIGPRGQKQPQHF. This chain connects TRBV19 to TRBJ1-5, with 8 bases aligning to TRBD1. The CDR3 loop spans 16 amino acids. Germline V gene lookup returns CDR1 LNHDA and CDR2 SQIVND (reference sequence). Trimming took 3 bases from V and 7 from J; bases not matched to a gene: 11. Supplemented by reference TRBV19 and TRBJ1-5, the full variable domain reads DGGITQSPKYLFRKEGQNVTLSCEQNLNHDAMYWYRQDPGQGLRLIYYSQIVNDFQKGDIAEGYSVSREKKESFPLTVTSAQKNPTAFYLCASSIGPRGQKQPQHFGDGTRLSIL.

The chain carries TRBV5-1 and TRBJ1-3, with 8 bases that match TRBD1. The trim removed 3 bases at V and 0 bases at J, leaving 5 bases unmatched. CDR3 size: 16 residues. The V gene's germline CDR1 is SGHRS and CDR2 YFSETQ. The CDR3 protein is CASSWGQVLSGNTIYF. In nucleotides, the CDR3 is TGCGCCAGCAGCTGGGGACAGGTTCTCTCTGGAAACACCATATATTTT. The full variable domain, rest sourced from reference TRBV5-1 and TRBJ1-3, is KAGVTQTPRYLIKTRGQQVTLSCSPISGHRSVSWYQQTPGQGLQFLFEYFSETQRNKGNFPGRFSGRQFSNSRSEMNVSTLELGDSALYLCASSWGQVLSGNTIYFGEGSWLTVV.

The V call is TRBV28, the J call TRBJ1-2; the D is unclear. The length of the CDR3 is 15 residues. Trimming cost V 6 bases and J 3 bases, with 17 bases left between them. Per germline, CDR1 MDHEN and CDR2 SYDVKM. DNA for the CDR3: TGTGCCAGCAGCGTAGTTATGCACGGGGACTATGGCTACACCTTC. Translation gives CASSVVMHGDYGYTF.

The genes are TRBV6-2 or TRBV6-3 and TRBJ2-2, with D unclear. In germline, CDR1 is MNHEY, CDR2 SVGEGT. The CDR3 is made up of 14 amino acids. V lost 2 bases to trimming and J lost 9 bases, with 13 bases between them. The CDR3 loop is CASSYPGVVRELFF. The CDR3 region has the DNA TGTGCCAGCAGTTACCCCGGTGTTGTTCGGGAGCTGTTTTTT.

This clone was counted a single time. V and J are TRBV28 and TRBJ2-7; TRBD2 matches 7 bases. The CDR3 is 17 amino acids. Germline CDR1 is MDHEN and CDR2 is SYDVKM. Trimming removed 2 bases from V and 3 bases from J; junction bases left unmatched: 13. DNA for the CDR3: TGTGCCAGCAGTTTACAAATCACTAGCGACCAATACTACGAGCAGTACTTC. It specifies CASSLQITSDQYYEQYF.

The chain couples TRBV6-5 to TRBJ2-1; 7 positions match TRBD1. The trim removed 5 bases at V and 5 bases at J, leaving 6 bases unmatched. Germline assignment: CDR1 MNHEY and CDR2 SVGAGI. The length of the CDR3 is 14 residues. The CDR3 here is CASSKGQRDNEQFF. CDR3 sequence (DNA): TGTGCCAGCAGTAAGGGACAGCGAGACAATGAGCAGTTCTTC.

This sequence joins TRBV27 and TRBJ2-7; TRBD1 aligns across 10 bases. J gave up 6 bases and V 5 bases, and 13 bases lay outside the gene matches. CDR1 is MNHEY and CDR2 is SMNVEV in the germline V gene (reference sequence). The CDR3 totals 16 residues. CDR3 protein: CASSPRTGGGFGEQYF. CDR3 nucleotides: TGTGCCAGCAGTCCCAGGACAGGGGGAGGTTTCGGCGAGCAGTACTTC.

This chain joins TRBV6-5 and TRBJ2-7; 10 bases match TRBD2. This CDR3 comprises 14 residues. V was clipped by 8 bases and J by 1 base; unmatched bases: 5. CDR1 is MNHEY and CDR2 is SVGAGI in the germline V gene. CDR3 region: CASRPSGSSYEQYF. CDR3 DNA: TGTGCCAGCCGCCCTAGCGGGAGTTCCTACGAGCAGTACTTC.

This rearrangement joins TRBV25-1 to TRBJ1-1, with TRBD1 as a possible D gene (6 bases). V was pared by 5 bases and J by 6 bases, with 13 bases between. The CDR3 contains 13 residues. Germline assignment: CDR1 MGHDK and CDR2 SYGVNS. CDR3 protein: CASSLGARSEAFF. For the CDR3, the DNA is TGTGCCAGCAGTCTGGGGGCGCGGTCTGAAGCTTTCTTT.